The 21 T cell receptor beta chains listed next were all sequenced from one sample in a study of Tregs in tolerant kidney transplant recipients. The assay was immunoSEQ multiplex PCR, and TCRdb's table has in-frame clones only and misses some. Of tens of thousands of clones listed, around 83% are singletons. Material for sequencing was CD4+ T cells from blood. Every receptor here comes from a human donor in good health.

The genes are TRBV7-6 and TRBJ2-3; no definite D call. Germline CDR1 and CDR2: SGHVS and FNYEAQ. The CDR3 totals 17 residues. V was trimmed by 0 bases and J by 2 bases, leaving 15 bases between them. The CDR3 DNA follows: TGTGCCAGCAGCTTAGCTCCCCTAGGCCCCCCCACAGATACGCAGTATTTT. Its translation is CASSLAPLGPPTDTQYF.

J is TRBJ1-1 and V is TRBV19; TRBD1 matches at 7 bases. V trimming: 7 bases; J trimming: 4 bases; junction bases outside the gene matches: 12. This CDR3 is built from 15 residues. Germline V gene lookup returns CDR1 LNHDA and CDR2 SQIVND (reference sequence). CDR3 bases: TGTGCCAGTAATTTGAACAGGGGTTATGTCACTGAAGCTTTCTTT. As protein: CASNLNRGYVTEAFF. The whole variable domain, remainder taken from reference TRBV19 and TRBJ1-1, is DGGITQSPKYLFRKEGQNVTLSCEQNLNHDAMYWYRQDPGQGLRLIYYSQIVNDFQKGDIAEGYSVSREKKESFPLTVTSAQKNPTAFYLCASNLNRGYVTEAFFGQGTRLTVV.

The V call is TRBV6-5, the J call TRBJ2-7, with TRBD2 matching over 7 bases. There are 12 residues in the CDR3. V lost 8 bases, J lost 2 bases, and 3 bases stayed unmatched. Germline CDR1 is MNHEY and CDR2 is SVGAGI. The CDR3: CASGAGPYEQYF. The CDR3, as DNA: TGTGCCAGCGGAGCGGGACCCTACGAGCAGTACTTC.

The rearrangement joins TRBV7-2 to TRBJ1-1; D may be TRBD1 (5 bases). Germline V gene sequence: CDR1 SGHTA, CDR2 FQGNSA. The CDR3 is 13 residues long. V was trimmed by 4 bases and J by 8 bases, leaving 14 bases between them. CDR3 in DNA: TGTGCCAGCAGCTACCGGGACGGCCTGGAAGCTTTCTTT. This encodes CASSYRDGLEAFF.

The chain links TRBV6-5 to TRBJ2-7; 7 bases fit TRBD1. Germline CDR1 MNHEY, CDR2 SVGAGI. Germline trimming cut 6 bases from V and 5 bases from J; bases unmatched to any gene: 10. The CDR3 sequence is 14 residues long. The CDR3, as DNA: TGTGCCAGCAGGTATTCCGACAGGGAACACGAGCAGTACTTC. As protein: CASRYSDREHEQYF.

The chain has TRBV7-3 and TRBJ1-1; 8 bases line up with TRBD1. The CDR3 length is 15 residues. CDR1 SGHTA and CDR2 FQGTGA come from the germline V gene. J lost 3 bases, V lost 5 bases, and 8 bases had no gene match. In DNA form, the CDR3 reads TGTGCCAGCAGCACCCGCGGACAGGGACACACTGAAGCTTTCTTT. This gives the protein CASSTRGQGHTEAFF. The full variable domain, in which reference TRBV7-3 and TRBJ1-1 provide the parts outside the CDR3, is GAGVSQTPSNKVTEKGKYVELRCDPISGHTALYWYRQSLGQGPEFLIYFQGTGAADDSGLPNDRFFAVRPEGSVSTLKIQRTERGDSAVYLCASSTRGQGHTEAFFGQGTRLTVV.

The chain carries TRBV5-5 and TRBJ1-3, with 7 bases lining up with TRBD1. Germline V gene data show CDR1 as SGHKS and CDR2 as YYEKEE (reference sequence). Trimming cost V 4 bases and J 0 bases; bases outside gene matches: 7. There are 16 residues in the CDR3. The CDR3 loop reads CASSPGTAYSGNTIYF. CDR3 DNA: TGTGCCAGCAGCCCCGGGACAGCCTACTCTGGAAACACCATATATTTT.

V and J are TRBV7-3 and TRBJ2-1; D is unclear. From germline, CDR1 is SGHTA and CDR2 FQGTGA. CDR3 length: 13 amino acids. V was shortened by 2 bases and J by 12 bases, with 14 bases between the two germline ends. CDR3 bases: TGTGCCAGCAGCTTATATTCTCGAGACTTGCAGTTCTTC. As protein: CASSLYSRDLQFF.

The chain is built from TRBV7-2 and TRBJ2-5; possibly TRBD1 for D (6 bases). CDR3 length equals 16 residues. V was clipped by 0 bases and J by 5 bases, with 16 bases between them. Germline V lookup: CDR1 SGHTA, CDR2 FQGNSA. The CDR3 coding sequence is TGTGCCAGCAGCTTAGCGGGGGCCCCCAGCAGGGAGACCCAGTACTTC. Protein: CASSLAGAPSRETQYF.

This clone was seen a few times. J is TRBJ1-5 and V is TRBV2; D is undetermined. Germline lookup yields CDR1 SNHLY and CDR2 FYNNEI. V was shortened by 6 bases and J by 4 bases, with 13 bases between the two germline ends. The length of the CDR3 is 14 residues. CDR3 amino acids: CASRSGPENQPQHF. CDR3 bases: TGTGCCAGCAGATCTGGGCCCGAAAATCAGCCCCAGCATTTT.

The chain is built from TRBV7-9 and TRBJ1-2; D is undetermined. The CDR3 is 18 residues long. Germline V gene lookup returns CDR1 SEHNR and CDR2 FQNEAQ (reference sequence). V gave up 4 bases and J gave up 4 bases, with 25 bases separating them. The CDR3 region is CASSSLRSKGRKIYGYTF. As DNA, the CDR3 is TGTGCCAGCAGCTCCCTGAGGTCTAAGGGCAGGAAAATCTATGGCTACACCTTC.

This chain connects TRBV18 to TRBJ1-6; D ambiguous. This CDR3 has 15 residues. Germline-derived CDR1 and CDR2 are KGHSH and LQKENI. With 5 bases removed from V and 9 bases from J, the gap between germline ends came to 17 bases. The CDR3 protein is CASSARHEVTSPLHF. The CDR3 coding sequence is TGTGCCAGCTCAGCACGGCATGAAGTTACTTCACCCCTCCACTTT.

J is TRBJ1-4 and V is TRBV7-9; TRBD1 is a possible D gene (5 bases). The V gene lost 1 base and the J gene lost 4 bases, with 10 bases spanning the gap. The CDR3 loop spans 15 amino acids. CDR1 and CDR2 (germline): SEHNR, FQNEAQ (reference sequence). The DNA of the CDR3 is TGTGCCAGCAGCTTAGATCAGGGTGTTAATGAAAAACTGTTTTTT. It encodes CASSLDQGVNEKLFF.

The J gene is TRBJ2-5, the V gene TRBV7-2, with D hard to call. V shed 5 bases and J shed 4 bases, with 11 bases lying between them. The CDR3 spans 13 residues. The germline gives CDR1 SGHTA, CDR2 FQGNSA. CDR3 DNA: TGTGCCAGCAGCCCGCCTGGATCAGAGACCCAGTACTTC. Translated, it gives CASSPPGSETQYF. The complete variable domain, with remaining parts taken from reference TRBV7-2 and TRBJ2-5, reads GAGVSQSPSNKVTEKGKDVELRCDPISGHTALYWYRQSLGQGLEFLIYFQGNSAPDKSGLPSDRFSAERTGGSVSTLTIQRTQQEDSAVYLCASSPPGSETQYFGPGTRLLVL.

The chain carries TRBV7-2 and TRBJ1-5; D not resolved. This CDR3 contains 15 residues. The germline gives CDR1 SGHTA, CDR2 FQGNSA. The V and J ends lost 1 base and 8 bases respectively, with 15 bases between them. The CDR3: CASSLGLPANEPQHF. In nucleotides, the CDR3 is TGTGCCAGCAGCTTAGGCCTCCCCGCGAACGAGCCCCAGCATTTT.

V and J are TRBV27 and TRBJ2-4; perhaps D is TRBD1 or TRBD2 (6 bases each). Germline-derived CDR1 and CDR2 are MNHEY and SMNVEV (reference sequence). The V and J ends lost 5 bases and 0 bases respectively, with 17 bases between them. The length of the CDR3 is 17 residues. In nucleotides, the CDR3 is TGTGCCAGCAGTCCACAGGGTGAGGGACTAGCCAAAAACATTCAGTACTTC. Encoded protein: CASSPQGEGLAKNIQYF.

The chain carries TRBV18 and TRBJ2-2; D perhaps matches TRBD2 (6 bases). From germline, CDR1 is KGHSH and CDR2 LQKENI. Trimming pared 3 bases from V and 6 bases from J, leaving 20 bases between. This CDR3 spans 17 amino acids. CDR3 sequence (DNA): TGTGCCAGCTCACCCCTTGGAGGAGGGTTGGATTCCGGGGAGCTGTTTTTT. It yields the protein CASSPLGGGLDSGELFF.

Worth noting for this clone: It may be a read error: a sequence one base away is much more abundant. The V call is TRBV7-2, the J call TRBJ1-1; the D is unclear. There are 13 residues in the CDR3. Trimming took off 2 bases at V and 0 bases at J, with 4 bases between the two ends. The germline CDR1 and CDR2 sequences are SGHTA and FQGNSA. CDR3 protein: CASSLWMNTEAFF. In nucleotides, the CDR3 is TGTGCCAGCAGCTTATGGATGAACACTGAAGCTTTCTTT.

The gene calls are TRBV11-2 and TRBJ2-7; the D is unclear. Germline-derived CDR1 and CDR2 are SGHAT and FQNNGV. Trimming shortened V by 2 bases and J by 6 bases, and 5 bases separated the two germline ends. This CDR3 spans 11 amino acids. The CDR3 here is CASSLLAEQYF. The CDR3 nucleotides read TGTGCCAGCAGCTTACTTGCCGAGCAGTACTTC.

CDR3 residues: CAQGAGGYTF. In DNA, the CDR3 is TGTGCCCAGGGGGCTGGGGGCTACACCTTC. V and J are TRBV30 and TRBJ1-2; TRBD1 aligns across 8 bases. This CDR3 has 10 residues. V lost 8 bases, J lost 8 bases, and 4 bases stayed unmatched. Germline V CDR1 and CDR2: GTSNPN, SVGIG (reference sequence). Variable domain in full (rest from reference TRBV30 and TRBJ1-2): SQTIHQWPATLVQPVGSPLSLECTVEGTSNPNLYWYRQAAGRGLQLLFYSVGIGQISSEVPQNLSASRPQDRQFILSSKKLLLSDSGFYLCAQGAGGYTFGSGTRLTVV.

V usage is TRBV7-9 and J usage is TRBJ1-2; the D gene is possibly TRBD1 (5 bases). Germline values: CDR1 SEHNR, CDR2 FQNEAQ (reference sequence). The ends were cut back, 5 bases at V and 6 bases at J, with 19 bases in the middle. The CDR3 is 15 amino acids. The CDR3 DNA is TGTGCCAGCAGCCCCCGGGGTGACGGGGCGGATGGCTACACCTTC. Encoded protein: CASSPRGDGADGYTF.